One sample yielded the 18 T cell receptor beta chains listed below, sequenced in a study of T-cell memory formation after mild COVID-19. TCRdb re-called the 5' RACE reads with MiXCR, one entry per CDR3 protein. Of roughly 600,000 distinct CDR3 sequences in the sample, about a sixth were seen once. Material: PBMCs or a T cell subset sorted from them (not recorded which). The receptors were gathered from an adult woman who had mild COVID-19 (a few samples of this study predate the infection). Cell type and time point are not known.

This clonotype was counted many times. V usage is TRBV12-3 or TRBV12-4 and J usage is TRBJ2-3; 9 bases line up with TRBD1. CDR3 length: 15 residues. V dropped 6 bases and J dropped 2; count of bases not matched to a gene: 6. The CDR3 protein is CASRGGQGITDTQYF. The CDR3 nucleotides are TGTGCCAGCAGAGGAGGACAGGGGATCACAGATACGCAGTATTTT.

This clonotype appeared a few times. The V gene is TRBV20-1, the J gene TRBJ1-5, with 8 positions matching TRBD1. V was pared by 7 bases and J by 0 bases, with 8 bases of the junction left unmatched. The CDR3 totals 15 residues. CDR1 and CDR2 from the germline V gene are DFQATT and SNEGSKA (reference sequence). The CDR3 here is CSVLKTGDSNQPQHF. DNA for the CDR3: TGCAGTGTACTAAAGACAGGGGATAGCAATCAGCCCCAGCATTTT.

This clonotype turned up a few times. V is TRBV4-1 and J is TRBJ2-7, with 8 bases lining up with TRBD2. Germline CDR1 MGHRA, CDR2 YSYEKL. V gave up 2 bases and J gave up 0 bases; unmatched junction bases: 6. This CDR3 spans 16 amino acids. The CDR3 coding sequence is TGCGCCAGCAGCCAAAGAGCGGGGGCGAGCTCCTACGAGCAGTACTTC. Translated: CASSQRAGASSYEQYF.

The chain employs TRBV6-6 and TRBJ1-1; no clear D gene. Between the trimmed V and J ends, which lost 0 bases and 6 bases, there was a span of 5 bases. The germline gives CDR1 MNHNY, CDR2 SVGAGI (reference sequence). The CDR3 extends over 12 amino acids. CDR3 DNA: TGTGCCAGCAGTTACTCCCGTTCTGAAGCTTTCTTT. Its protein product is CASSYSRSEAFF.

This clonotype appeared once. The chain combines TRBV10-3 with TRBJ2-3, with TRBD2 as a possible D gene (6 bases). Germline-derived CDR1 and CDR2 are ENHRY and SYGVKD. V was pared by 4 bases and J by 3 bases, with 14 bases between. The CDR3 sequence is 15 residues long. This CDR3 is CAISGSGRGTDTQYF. The CDR3 DNA follows: TGTGCCATCAGTGGTAGCGGCCGGGGGACAGATACGCAGTATTTT.

The chain is built from TRBV2 and TRBJ1-1, with D perhaps matching TRBD1 (5 bases). CDR1 SNHLY and CDR2 FYNNEI come from the germline V gene. Trimming pared 6 bases from V and 1 base from J, leaving 12 bases between. CDR3 size: 14 residues. The CDR3 here is CASRRDSANTEAFF. DNA of the CDR3: TGTGCCAGCAGGCGGGACTCTGCGAACACTGAAGCTTTCTTT.

Many counts were recorded for this clonotype. The chain links TRBV7-3 to TRBJ2-3; TRBD1 agrees at 7 bases. The germline CDR1 and CDR2 sequences are SGHTA and FQGTGA. V gave up 6 bases and J gave up 4 bases; unmatched junction bases: 4. The CDR3 sequence is 13 residues long. The CDR3 protein is CASSLTGSDTQYF. The CDR3 DNA is TGTGCCAGCAGTCTGACAGGGTCAGATACGCAGTATTTT.

J is TRBJ2-5 and V is TRBV7-9, with 15 bases aligning to TRBD2. In germline, CDR1 is SEHNR, CDR2 FQNEAQ (reference sequence). The trim removed 5 bases at V and 0 bases at J, leaving 7 bases unmatched. The CDR3 covers 18 residues. CDR3 region: CASSIPGLAGGNQETQYF. The CDR3 nucleotides are TGTGCCAGCAGCATACCGGGACTAGCGGGGGGTAACCAAGAGACCCAGTACTTC.

In its sample, this clonotype was seen many times. The chain uses TRBV6-4 and TRBJ1-1; D gene ambiguous. This CDR3 comprises 13 residues. CDR1 MRHNA and CDR2 SNTAGT come from the germline V gene. V was clipped by 6 bases and J by 2 bases, with 10 bases between them. The CDR3: CASRRTENTEAFF. In DNA, the CDR3 is TGTGCCAGCAGGCGGACGGAAAACACTGAAGCTTTCTTT.

The chain joins TRBV4-3 to TRBJ2-5; D assignment may be TRBD1 or TRBD2 (5 bases each). This CDR3 spans 16 amino acids. The germline CDR1 and CDR2 sequences are LGHNA and YSLEER. Trimming shortened V by 0 bases and J by 6 bases, and 17 bases separated the two germline ends. The CDR3 DNA sequence: TGCGCCAGCAGCCAAGATGAGGGGTCGCTAGCACAGACCCAGTACTTC. The encoded protein is CASSQDEGSLAQTQYF.

This clonotype was detected only a few times. The V gene is TRBV12-3 or TRBV12-4, the J gene TRBJ2-5; 9 positions match TRBD2. CDR3 size: 16 residues. The trim removed 5 bases at V and 4 bases at J, leaving 11 bases unmatched. Here the CDR3 reads CASSPGRGGPGETQYF. CDR3 sequence (DNA): TGTGCCAGCAGTCCGGGGCGGGGGGGCCCAGGAGAGACCCAGTACTTC.

This clonotype showed up just once. The J gene is TRBJ2-1, the V gene TRBV30; D ambiguous. The CDR3 runs 14 residues. Germline lookup yields CDR1 GTSNPN and CDR2 SVGIG (reference sequence). Trimming took off 0 bases at V and 0 bases at J, with 6 bases between the two ends. CDR3 nucleotides: TGTGCCTGGAGTGTGGGTAGCTCCTACAATGAGCAGTTCTTC. It yields the protein CAWSVGSSYNEQFF.

In its sample, this clonotype was seen a few times. This CDR3 is CASSQIAQGEQYF. The CDR3 DNA reads as TGTGCCAGCTCCCAGATCGCCCAGGGGGAGCAGTACTTC. This rearrangement joins TRBV18 to TRBJ2-7; tentatively, D is TRBD1 (6 bases). Per germline, CDR1 KGHSH and CDR2 LQKENI. The CDR3 contains 13 residues. The germline V and J ends were trimmed by 6 bases and 7 bases, with 16 bases remaining between them.

This clonotype came up a few times. The CDR3 loop is CASSYWASTDTQYF. The CDR3 DNA is TGTGCCAGCAGTTACTGGGCTAGCACAGATACGCAGTATTTT. The chain carries TRBV6-6 and TRBJ2-3; the D is unclear. Germline V gives CDR1 MNHNY, CDR2 SVGAGI (reference sequence). V was pared by 1 base and J by 0 bases, with 5 bases between. This CDR3 region has 14 residues.

J is TRBJ2-5 and V is TRBV7-3; D not resolved. The CDR3 contains 14 residues. Germline-derived CDR1 and CDR2 are SGHTA and FQGTGA. The V and J ends lost 2 bases and 2 bases respectively, with 9 bases between them. The CDR3 DNA sequence: TGTGCCAGCAGCTTATCAGGAAAACAAGAGACCCAGTACTTC. It yields the protein CASSLSGKQETQYF.

This clonotype turned up a few times. The chain joins TRBV27 to TRBJ2-5, with a tentative D call TRBD2 (5 bases). Per germline, CDR1 MNHEY and CDR2 SMNVEV (reference sequence). This CDR3 spans 14 amino acids. Trimming pared 5 bases from V and 5 bases from J, leaving 15 bases between. CDR3 nucleotide sequence: TGTGCCAGCAGTGGATCTGATCCGGGGGAGACCCAGTACTTC. This translates into CASSGSDPGETQYF.

V is TRBV16 and J is TRBJ1-3; no firm D call. V dropped 1 base and J dropped 4 bases, with 8 bases sitting between them. The CDR3 is made up of 14 amino acids. Germline CDR1 KGHSY, CDR2 FQNENV. CDR3 residues: CASSQLPGGNTIYF. CDR3 coding DNA: TGTGCCAGCAGCCAATTGCCAGGCGGAAACACCATATATTTT.

The J gene is TRBJ2-1, the V gene TRBV6-5; weak D call: TRBD1 (6 bases). The CDR3 is made up of 15 amino acids. Looked up from germline, CDR1 is MNHEY and CDR2 is SVGAGI. The V and J ends lost 6 bases and 4 bases respectively, with 16 bases between them. DNA for the CDR3: TGTGCCAGCAGGGACTCAGGGGTTGGTTACAATGAGCAGTTCTTC. Translation: CASRDSGVGYNEQFF.